The rows below give T cell receptor beta chains drawn from one sample of a study of blood T cell repertoires in COVID-19. Generated by immunoSEQ multiplex PCR, the TCRdb table keeps only in-frame clones and is missing some. The sample records roughly 180,000 clones, about 90% being singletons. Source material: peripheral blood. These receptors were obtained from a man aged 70 or older with active or convalescent COVID-19. Both conserved end residues are part of each CDR3. D genes are given only for firm matches. Rows may omit the clone size; those that give it use once, few, many or a size class.

J: TRBJ1-2
V: TRBV27
D: TRBD1
size: -
length: 15
DNA: TGTGCCAGCAGTTCCAGAACCGGGACAGGGACTGGCTACACCTTC
CDR3: CASSSRTGTGTGYTF

J: TRBJ1-5
V: TRBV5-1
D: TRBD1
size: -
length: 13
DNA: TGCGCCAGCAGTTTTGGACAGGGGGAACCCCAGCATTTT
CDR3: CASSFGQGEPQHF

J: TRBJ2-7
V: TRBV19
D: -
size: -
length: 12
DNA: TGTGCCAGTAGTCCGGGAACCTACGAGCAGTACTTC
CDR3: CASSPGTYEQYF

J: TRBJ1-5
V: TRBV6-6
D: TRBD1
size: -
length: 15
DNA: TGTGCCAGCAGTTGGGGACAGGGGAGGAATCAGCCCCAGCATTTT
CDR3: CASSWGQGRNQPQHF

J: TRBJ1-5
V: TRBV3-1/TRBV3-2
D: -
size: -
length: 16
DNA: TGTGCCAGCAGGGATACGGGGACAAGGGGCAATCAGCCCCAGCATTTT
CDR3: CASRDTGTRGNQPQHF

J: TRBJ1-1
V: TRBV19
D: TRBD1
size: -
length: 14
DNA: TGTGCCAGTGGGACAGGGGTCTCCAACACTGAAGCTTTCTTT
CDR3: CASGTGVSNTEAFF

J: TRBJ1-5
V: TRBV9
D: -
size: -
length: 13
DNA: TGTGCCAGCAGCGTAGAACCCCAGGCAGCCCAGCATTTT
CDR3: CASSVEPQAAQHF

J: TRBJ2-3
V: TRBV5-1
D: -
size: -
length: 14
DNA: TGCGCCAGCAGCACCGGGTCCCAAAGTGGTACGCAGTATTTT
CDR3: CASSTGSQSGTQYF

J: TRBJ1-3
V: TRBV2
D: -
size: once
length: 14
DNA: TGTGCCAGCAGTGAATGGGGGCTTGGAAACACCATATATTTT
CDR3: CASSEWGLGNTIYF

J: TRBJ2-4
V: TRBV4-3
D: TRBD1
size: -
length: 13
DNA: TGCGCCAGCAGCCGCCGACAGGGGAACATTCAGTACTTC
CDR3: CASSRRQGNIQYF

J: TRBJ2-7
V: TRBV5-4
D: TRBD2
size: -
length: 15
DNA: TGTGCCAGCAGCCCGGGACTAGCAGAAGCCTACGAGCAGTACTTC
CDR3: CASSPGLAEAYEQYF

J: TRBJ1-1
V: TRBV15
D: TRBD1
size: -
length: 17
DNA: TGTGCCACCAGCAGAGAGGACAGGGGACGCGGGAACACTGAAGCTTTCTTT
CDR3: CATSREDRGRGNTEAFF

J: TRBJ1-5
V: TRBV18
D: -
size: -
length: 13
DNA: TGTGCCAGCTCACCATACTACGATCAGCCCCAGCATTTT
CDR3: CASSPYYDQPQHF

J: TRBJ1-1
V: TRBV5-1
D: -
size: -
length: 15
DNA: TGCGCCAGCAGCTTGGCTGGGGGGATGAACACTGAAGCTTTCTTT
CDR3: CASSLAGGMNTEAFF

J: TRBJ2-2
V: TRBV19
D: TRBD2
size: once
length: 16
DNA: TGTGCCAGTAGTCCTCAAGCGGGGCCCTACACCGGGGAGCTGTTTTTT
CDR3: CASSPQAGPYTGELFF

J: TRBJ2-7
V: TRBV7-8
D: TRBD1
size: -
length: 13
DNA: TGTGCCAGCAGCCGGGACAGGGAGTACGAGCAGTACTTC
CDR3: CASSRDREYEQYF

J: TRBJ1-2
V: TRBV4-3
D: -
size: -
length: 15
DNA: TGCGCCAGCAGCCAAGCAGCTCAGGGTACCTATGGCTACACCTTC
CDR3: CASSQAAQGTYGYTF

J: TRBJ1-1
V: TRBV5-1
D: -
size: -
length: 16
DNA: TGCGCCAGCAGCTTGAAGGCGAAGGGGAGGGGCACTGAAGCTTTCTTT
CDR3: CASSLKAKGRGTEAFF

J: TRBJ1-5
V: TRBV7-8
D: -
size: few
length: 14
DNA: TGTGCCAGCAGCTCGGGGGGTCAAAATCAGCCCCAGCATTTT
CDR3: CASSSGGQNQPQHF

J: TRBJ1-5
V: TRBV16
D: -
size: -
length: 12
DNA: TGTGCCAGCAGCCCGAGGGTCCAGCCCCAGCATTTT
CDR3: CASSPRVQPQHF

J: TRBJ2-1
V: TRBV18
D: TRBD2
size: -
length: 15
DNA: TGTGCCAGCTCACCGGGACTAGCGGGTAACAATGAGCAGTTCTTC
CDR3: CASSPGLAGNNEQFF

J: TRBJ2-7
V: TRBV18
D: TRBD1
size: once
length: 16
DNA: TGTGCCAGCTCACCACCGGGTAGGACAGGGGCCTACGAGCAGTACTTC
CDR3: CASSPPGRTGAYEQYF

J: TRBJ1-1
V: TRBV10-3
D: -
size: -
length: 13
DNA: TGTGCCACCACGGGGAGACTGAACACTGAAGCTTTCTTT
CDR3: CATTGRLNTEAFF

J: TRBJ1-2
V: TRBV4-3
D: TRBD1
size: -
length: 15
DNA: TGCGCCAGCAGCCCCGCCGACAGGGTTAGCCGTGGCTACACCTTC
CDR3: CASSPADRVSRGYTF

J: TRBJ2-3
V: TRBV28
D: TRBD1
size: -
length: 15
DNA: TGTGCCAGCAGTCTAGGGGGCGGTGGGACAGATACGCAGTATTTT
CDR3: CASSLGGGGTDTQYF

J: TRBJ2-1
V: TRBV20-1
D: -
size: -
length: 11
DNA: TGCAGTGCTGTAATGTACAATGAGCAGTTCTTC
CDR3: CSAVMYNEQFF

J: TRBJ1-3
V: TRBV6-5
D: TRBD1
size: once
length: 14
DNA: TGTGCCAGCGCGACAGGGCAAACTGGAAACACCATATATTTT
CDR3: CASATGQTGNTIYF

J: TRBJ2-1
V: TRBV7-2
D: -
size: -
length: 13
DNA: TGTGCCAGCAGCACCATTCGATTGGCTAGCCTGTTCTTC
CDR3: CASSTIRLASLFF

J: TRBJ1-5
V: TRBV2
D: -
size: -
length: 14
DNA: TGTGCCAGCACCTTACTCGGTAGCAATCAGCCCCAGCATTTT
CDR3: CASTLLGSNQPQHF